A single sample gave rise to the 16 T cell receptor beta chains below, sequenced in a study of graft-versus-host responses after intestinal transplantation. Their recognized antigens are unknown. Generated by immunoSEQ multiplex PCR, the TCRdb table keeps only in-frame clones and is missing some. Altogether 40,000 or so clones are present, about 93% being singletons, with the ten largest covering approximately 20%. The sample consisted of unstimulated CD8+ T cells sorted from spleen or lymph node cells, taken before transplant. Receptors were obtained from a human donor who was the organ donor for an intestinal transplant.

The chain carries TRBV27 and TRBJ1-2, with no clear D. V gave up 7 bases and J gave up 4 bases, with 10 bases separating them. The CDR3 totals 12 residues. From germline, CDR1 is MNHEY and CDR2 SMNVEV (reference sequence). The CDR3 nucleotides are TGTGCCAGCATCCCTCTACCCTATGGCTACACCTTC. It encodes CASIPLPYGYTF.

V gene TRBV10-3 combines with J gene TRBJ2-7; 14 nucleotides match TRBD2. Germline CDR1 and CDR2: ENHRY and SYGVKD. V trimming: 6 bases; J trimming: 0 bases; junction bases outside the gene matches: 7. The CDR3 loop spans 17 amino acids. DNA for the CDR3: TGTGCCATCAGAGTGGGACTAGCGGGAGAGTCCTCCTACGAGCAGTACTTC. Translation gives CAIRVGLAGESSYEQYF.

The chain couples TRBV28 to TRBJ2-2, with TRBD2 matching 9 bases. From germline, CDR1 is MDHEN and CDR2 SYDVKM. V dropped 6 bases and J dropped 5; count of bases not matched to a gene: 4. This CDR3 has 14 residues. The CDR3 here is CASSVAGDTGELFF. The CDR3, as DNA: TGTGCCAGCAGCGTAGCGGGAGATACCGGGGAGCTGTTTTTT.

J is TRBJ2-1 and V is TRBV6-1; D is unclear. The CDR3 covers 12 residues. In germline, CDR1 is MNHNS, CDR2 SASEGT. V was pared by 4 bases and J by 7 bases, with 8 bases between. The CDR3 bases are TGTGCCAGCAGTGCCACTATAAATGAGCAGTTCTTC. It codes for CASSATINEQFF.

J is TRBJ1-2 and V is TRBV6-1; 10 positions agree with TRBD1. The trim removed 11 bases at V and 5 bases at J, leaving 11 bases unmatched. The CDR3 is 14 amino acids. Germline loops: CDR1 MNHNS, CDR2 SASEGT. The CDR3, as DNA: TGTGCCGCCGGGGCCGACAGGGGGCGGTATGGCTACACCTTC. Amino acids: CAAGADRGRYGYTF.

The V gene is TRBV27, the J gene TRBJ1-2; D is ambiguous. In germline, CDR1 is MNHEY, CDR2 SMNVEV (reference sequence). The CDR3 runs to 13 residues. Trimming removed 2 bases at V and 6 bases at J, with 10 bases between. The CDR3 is CASSLGGPNGYTF. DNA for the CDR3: TGTGCCAGCAGTTTAGGAGGGCCAAATGGCTACACCTTC.

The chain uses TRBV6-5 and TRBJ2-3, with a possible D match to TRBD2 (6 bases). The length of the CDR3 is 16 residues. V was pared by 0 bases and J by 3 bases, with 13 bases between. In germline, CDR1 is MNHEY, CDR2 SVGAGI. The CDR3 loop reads CASSYSLLAKTDTQYF. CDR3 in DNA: TGTGCCAGCAGTTACTCCTTGCTAGCGAAGACAGATACGCAGTATTTT.

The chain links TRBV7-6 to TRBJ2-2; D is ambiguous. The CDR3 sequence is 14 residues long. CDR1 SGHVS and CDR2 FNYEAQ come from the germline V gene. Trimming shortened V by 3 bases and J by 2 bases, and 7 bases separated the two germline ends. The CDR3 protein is CASSLRDNTGELFF. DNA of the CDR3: TGTGCCAGCAGCTTGAGAGACAACACCGGGGAGCTGTTTTTT. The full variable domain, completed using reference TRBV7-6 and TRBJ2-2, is GAGVSQSPRYKVTKRGQDVALRCDPISGHVSLYWYRQALGQGPEFLTYFNYEAQQDKSGLPNDRFSAERPEGSISTLTIQRTEQRDSAMYRCASSLRDNTGELFFGEGSRLTVL.

CDR3 coding DNA: TGTGCCAGCAGCGTATGGACAGGGGAGAACACTGAAGCTTTCTTT. This codes for CASSVWTGENTEAFF. The chain recombines TRBV9 with TRBJ1-1; 9 bases are a match to TRBD1. The CDR3 has 15 residues. Germline values: CDR1 SGDLS, CDR2 YYNGEE. The junction had 2 bases not matched to a gene; V was cut back by 1 base and J by 1 base.

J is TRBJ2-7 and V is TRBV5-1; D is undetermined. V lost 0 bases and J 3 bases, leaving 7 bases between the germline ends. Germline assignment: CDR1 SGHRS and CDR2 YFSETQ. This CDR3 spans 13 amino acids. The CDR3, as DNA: TGCGCCAGCAGCTTGGTAGGGTTCTACGAGCAGTACTTC. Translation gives CASSLVGFYEQYF.

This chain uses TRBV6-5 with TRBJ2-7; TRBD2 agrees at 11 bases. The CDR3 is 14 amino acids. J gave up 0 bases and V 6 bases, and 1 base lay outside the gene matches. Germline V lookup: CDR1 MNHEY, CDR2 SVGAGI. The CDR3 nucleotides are TGTGCCAGCAGAGGACTAGCGGGCTCCTACGAGCAGTACTTC. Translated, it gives CASRGLAGSYEQYF.

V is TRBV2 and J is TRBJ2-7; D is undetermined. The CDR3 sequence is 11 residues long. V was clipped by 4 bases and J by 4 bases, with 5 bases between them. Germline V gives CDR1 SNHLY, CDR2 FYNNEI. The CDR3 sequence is CASSASYEQYF. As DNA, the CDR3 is TGTGCCAGCAGTGCCAGTTACGAGCAGTACTTC.

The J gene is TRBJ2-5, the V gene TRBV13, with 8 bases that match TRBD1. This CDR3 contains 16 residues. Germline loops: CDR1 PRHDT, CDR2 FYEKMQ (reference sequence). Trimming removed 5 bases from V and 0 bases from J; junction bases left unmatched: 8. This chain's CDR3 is CASSHRDRPYQETQYF. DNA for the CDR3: TGTGCCAGCAGCCACCGGGACAGGCCGTACCAAGAGACCCAGTACTTC.

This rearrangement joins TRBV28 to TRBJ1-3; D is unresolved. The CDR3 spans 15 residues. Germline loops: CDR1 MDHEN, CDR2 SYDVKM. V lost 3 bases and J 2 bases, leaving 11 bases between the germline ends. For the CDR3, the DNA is TGTGCCAGCAGTTTTCATTCGAGGGCTGGAAACACCATATATTTT. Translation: CASSFHSRAGNTIYF.

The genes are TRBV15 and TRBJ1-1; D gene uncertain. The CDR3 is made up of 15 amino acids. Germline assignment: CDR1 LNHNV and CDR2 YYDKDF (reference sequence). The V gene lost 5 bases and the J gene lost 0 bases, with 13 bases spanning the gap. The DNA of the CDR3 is TGTGCCACCAGCCAATCCCGAAGACTGAACACTGAAGCTTTCTTT. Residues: CATSQSRRLNTEAFF.

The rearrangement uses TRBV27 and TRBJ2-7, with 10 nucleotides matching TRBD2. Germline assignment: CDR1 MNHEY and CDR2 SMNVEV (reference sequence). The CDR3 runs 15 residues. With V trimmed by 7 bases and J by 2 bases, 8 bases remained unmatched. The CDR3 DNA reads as TGTGCCAGCACCGAAACTAGCGGGAACGCCTACGAGCAGTACTTC. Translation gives CASTETSGNAYEQYF.